This T cell receptor beta chain was found in a study of shared T cell receptors in the human thymus. Generated by immunoSEQ multiplex PCR, the TCRdb table keeps only in-frame clones and is missing some. The sample gives about 660,000 clones, 88% of which show up once; about 0.01% is in the top ten. The J segment lost 3 bases and the V segment lost 5 bases, leaving 7 bases of the junction unmatched. Germline V gene data show CDR1 as MDHEN and CDR2 as SYDVKM. This CDR3 spans 15 amino acids. This same sample was also part of a study on human thymus T cells.

The specimen sequenced was thymocytes. The sequence derives from a boy younger than two with a congenital heart defect. This chain connects TRBV28 to TRBJ2-5; 9 nucleotides line up with TRBD1. The DNA for the CDR3 is TGTGCCAGCAGTCACCGGGACAGGGCCGAAGAGACCCAGTACTTC. Encoded protein: CASSHRDRAEETQYF.